The 30 T cell receptor beta chains reported below all come from one sample, sequenced in a study of OX40 agonist ivuxolimab in advanced cancers. The assay was immunoSEQ multiplex PCR, and TCRdb's table has in-frame clones only and misses some. The table lists 60,000 to 100,000 clones, roughly 84% of them singletons, with less than 0.25% in the top ten. Sequenced here: CD4+ or CD8+ T cells sorted from blood, sampled in a trial of the OX40 agonist ivuxolimab. The receptors derive from an adult with an advanced solid tumor such as melanoma, head and neck, liver or kidney cancer.

V and J are TRBV11-2 and TRBJ2-7; D is uncertain. Trimming took 2 bases from V and 0 from J, leaving 8 bases between them. The V gene's germline CDR1 is SGHAT and CDR2 FQNNGV. The CDR3 spans 14 residues. In nucleotides, the CDR3 is TGTGCCAGCAGCTTACAGCCCAGCTCCTACGAGCAGTACTTC. Encoded protein: CASSLQPSSYEQYF. Variable domain in full (rest from reference TRBV11-2 and TRBJ2-7): EAGVAQSPRYKIIEKRQSVAFWCNPISGHATLYWYQQILGQGPKLLIQFQNNGVVDDSQLPKDRFSAERLKGVDSTLKIQPAKLEDSAVYLCASSLQPSSYEQYFGPGTRLTVT.

The CDR3 sequence: CASSRGPDTQYF. The DNA for the CDR3 is TGTGCCAGCAGCCGGGGGCCAGATACGCAGTATTTT. This rearrangement joins TRBV28 to TRBJ2-3, with D tentatively TRBD1 or TRBD2 (6 bases each). Trimming removed 6 bases at V and 4 bases at J, with 8 bases between. Germline values: CDR1 MDHEN, CDR2 SYDVKM. The CDR3 consists of 12 residues.

The gene calls are TRBV18 and TRBJ2-5; D unclear. The J call may not be correct, given that the DNA end is closer to TRBJ2-7. The CDR3 is 13 amino acids. CDR1 KGHSH and CDR2 LQKENI come from the germline V gene. The CDR3 is CASSLPSSYEQYF. CDR3 nucleotide sequence: TGTGCCAGCTCACTCCCTTCCTCATACGAGCAGTACTTC.

CDR3 DNA sequence: TGTGCCAGCAGCCAAGCAGACAGGGCTCTCGACGAGCAGTACTTC. Amino acids: CASSQADRALDEQYF. This chain links TRBV4-2 with TRBJ2-7; 7 nucleotides agree with TRBD1. V was pared by 1 base and J by 5 bases, with 8 bases of the junction left unmatched. CDR3 length equals 15 residues. The germline V gene has CDR1 LGHNA and CDR2 YNFKEQ.

The rearrangement links TRBV15 to TRBJ1-5, with D perhaps TRBD1 (5 bases). V lost 3 bases, J lost 4 bases, and 25 bases lay in between. The CDR3 spans 19 residues. Per the germline V gene, CDR1 is LNHNV and CDR2 is YYDKDF (reference sequence). CDR3 in DNA: TGTGCCACCAGCAGTTTTACCTATTACGACGTGGGGGGAAATCAGCCCCAGCATTTT. Its protein is CATSSFTYYDVGGNQPQHF.

The sample holds one count of this clone. This sample also contains other DNA sequences that code for the same CDR3. The V gene is TRBV18, the J gene TRBJ1-5, with a possible D match to TRBD1 (5 bases). CDR3 length: 16 residues. Germline CDR1 and CDR2: KGHSH and LQKENI. V lost 1 base and J 6 bases, leaving 16 bases between the germline ends. CDR3 amino acids: CASSPRGGPGSQPQHF. CDR3 bases: TGTGCCAGCTCACCACGGGGGGGTCCGGGCAGTCAGCCCCAGCATTTT.

The genes are TRBV18 and TRBJ2-1; 13 bases are shared with TRBD2. CDR1 and CDR2 (germline): KGHSH, LQKENI. The V segment lost 4 bases and the J segment 6 bases; nucleotides outside the gene matches: 6. The CDR3 has 16 amino acids. The CDR3 region is CASSLGLAGASNEQFF. DNA of the CDR3: TGTGCCAGCTCACTTGGACTAGCGGGAGCCTCCAATGAGCAGTTCTTC.

The chain has TRBV27 and TRBJ2-7, with 10 bases that match TRBD2. This CDR3 has 15 amino acids. V shed 8 bases, J shed 2 bases, and the junction held 9 bases outside the gene matches. CDR1 and CDR2 from the germline V gene are MNHEY and SMNVEV (reference sequence). CDR3: CASRRVLAGPYEQYF. DNA of the CDR3: TGTGCCAGCCGGCGCGTACTAGCGGGGCCCTACGAGCAGTACTTC.

This rearrangement joins TRBV7-9 to TRBJ2-1; 13 nucleotides align to TRBD2. This CDR3 has 15 residues. Germline CDR1 reads SEHNR; CDR2 reads FQNEAQ (reference sequence). With 5 bases clipped from V and 8 bases from J, the junction kept 6 bases outside the gene matches. CDR3 sequence: CASSPGTSGAHEQFF. The CDR3, as DNA: TGTGCCAGCAGCCCCGGGACTAGCGGGGCCCATGAGCAGTTCTTC.

The gene calls are TRBV28 and TRBJ2-7; no definite D call. The V gene lost 5 bases and the J gene lost 6 bases, with 14 bases spanning the gap. The CDR3 spans 13 residues. Per germline, CDR1 MDHEN and CDR2 SYDVKM. The CDR3 reads CASSLGFSGEQYF. CDR3 in DNA: TGTGCCAGCAGTCTCGGATTTAGTGGCGAGCAGTACTTC. The full variable domain, completed using reference TRBV28 and TRBJ2-7, is DVKVTQSSRYLVKRTGEKVFLECVQDMDHENMFWYRQDPGLGLRLIYFSYDVKMKEKGDIPEGYSVSREKKERFSLILESASTNQTSMYLCASSLGFSGEQYFGPGTRLTVT.

The chain couples TRBV27 to TRBJ1-5; D may be TRBD1 (6 bases). With 2 bases removed from V and 7 bases from J, the gap between germline ends came to 12 bases. CDR3 length: 14 amino acids. The germline gives CDR1 MNHEY, CDR2 SMNVEV (reference sequence). The CDR3 region has the DNA TGTGCCAGCAGTTTAGTCGGGGGCCCCCAGCCCCAGCATTTT. Amino acids: CASSLVGGPQPQHF.

The chain employs TRBV6-1 and TRBJ2-3; D is unresolved. This CDR3 comprises 15 residues. V lost 1 base to trimming and J lost 1 base, with 9 bases between them. The germline V gene has CDR1 MNHNS and CDR2 SASEGT. CDR3 sequence reads: CASSEGFGGTDTQYF. In DNA form, the CDR3 reads TGTGCCAGCAGTGAAGGGTTTGGAGGCACAGATACGCAGTATTTT.

This clone was detected once. V and J are TRBV4-1 and TRBJ2-7; TRBD2 aligns across 11 bases. The CDR3 runs to 16 residues. Germline values: CDR1 MGHRA, CDR2 YSYEKL. Trimming took 1 base from V and 3 from J; bases not matched to a gene: 5. The CDR3 sequence: CASSQGVAGGFYEQYF. The CDR3 DNA is TGCGCCAGCAGCCAAGGGGTAGCGGGAGGGTTCTACGAGCAGTACTTC.

This chain uses TRBV7-2 with TRBJ2-7; the D gene is possibly TRBD1 (5 bases). The ends were cut back, 5 bases at V and 7 bases at J, with 18 bases in the middle. CDR1 is SGHTA, CDR2 FQGNSA, per germline. The CDR3 totals 14 residues. The CDR3 DNA is TGTGCCAGCAGCATCGACAGTGACCTACGGGAGCAGTACTTC. Amino acids: CASSIDSDLREQYF. The variable domain in full, with the rest retrieved from reference TRBV7-2 and TRBJ2-7, is GAGVSQSPSNKVTEKGKDVELRCDPISGHTALYWYRQSLGQGLEFLIYFQGNSAPDKSGLPSDRFSAERTGGSVSTLTIQRTQQEDSAVYLCASSIDSDLREQYFGPGTRLTVT.

The V gene is TRBV7-2, the J gene TRBJ2-3; no firm D call. Trimming took 5 bases from V and 6 from J, leaving 9 bases between them. CDR3 size: 12 residues. Germline loops: CDR1 SGHTA, CDR2 FQGNSA. The CDR3 region has the DNA TGTGCCAGCAGCGCCCGAGACGATACGCAGTATTTT. Translated, it gives CASSARDDTQYF.

The rearrangement uses TRBV5-4 and TRBJ2-5; D might be TRBD1 (6 bases). Trimming removed 3 bases at V and 0 bases at J, with 9 bases between. Per the germline V gene, CDR1 is SGHNT and CDR2 is YYREEE (reference sequence). CDR3 size: 14 residues. The CDR3: CASSSGTHQETQYF. The DNA of the CDR3 is TGTGCCAGCAGCTCCGGGACACACCAAGAGACCCAGTACTTC.

The chain employs TRBV5-5 and TRBJ1-1; D remains unclear. The CDR3 extends over 13 amino acids. Germline assignment: CDR1 SGHKS and CDR2 YYEKEE (reference sequence). The V and J ends lost 7 bases and 1 base respectively, with 11 bases between them. CDR3 amino acids: CASSEGTNTEAFF. DNA of the CDR3: TGTGCCAGCTCGGAGGGTACGAACACTGAAGCTTTCTTT.

This sequence joins TRBV6-5 and TRBJ2-1, with TRBD2 identical over 12 bases. V trimming: 6 bases; J trimming: 5 bases; junction bases outside the gene matches: 5. Germline V gene lookup returns CDR1 MNHEY and CDR2 SVGAGI. This CDR3 is 15 amino acids long. The CDR3 is CASRRLAGAHNEQFF. Here the CDR3 DNA reads TGTGCCAGCAGAAGACTAGCGGGGGCTCACAATGAGCAGTTCTTC.

V and J are TRBV2 and TRBJ1-2, with D possibly matching TRBD1 (6 bases). This CDR3 has 13 amino acids. Germline CDR1 SNHLY, CDR2 FYNNEI. The V and J ends lost 6 bases and 4 bases respectively, with 12 bases between them. The CDR3: CASSLGGSYGYTF. DNA for the CDR3: TGTGCCAGCAGCCTAGGGGGGTCCTATGGCTACACCTTC.

This clone was recorded once. This chain's CDR3 is CASSALPDTQYF. For the CDR3, the DNA is TGTGCCAGCAGCGCGTTGCCAGATACGCAGTATTTT. This chain uses TRBV7-2 with TRBJ2-3; D unresolved. V dropped 5 bases and J dropped 4 bases, with 7 bases sitting between them. Germline CDR1 is SGHTA and CDR2 is FQGNSA. CDR3 length equals 12 residues.

This chain links TRBV2 with TRBJ2-5; maybe TRBD1 (8 bases). Trimming removed 6 bases at V and 4 bases at J, with 15 bases between. Germline CDR1 and CDR2: SNHLY and FYNNEI. This CDR3 comprises 14 residues. This CDR3 reads CASRENRGGETQYF. As DNA, the CDR3 is TGTGCCAGCAGGGAGAACAGGGGGGGAGAGACCCAGTACTTC.

The chain employs TRBV5-1 and TRBJ2-7; 12 bases match TRBD1. CDR1 is SGHRS, CDR2 YFSETQ, per germline. This CDR3 is 15 amino acids long. Unmatched junction bases numbered 4, after V lost 0 bases and J lost 6 bases. CDR3 sequence (DNA): TGCGCCAGCAGCTTGGGTGGGACAGGGGGCGGCGAGCAGTACTTC. Its translation: CASSLGGTGGGEQYF.

The rearrangement uses TRBV6-1 and TRBJ2-5, with a possible D match to TRBD1 (8 bases). From germline, CDR1 is MNHNS and CDR2 SASEGT. This CDR3 is built from 11 residues. Trimming took 6 bases from V and 13 from J, leaving 15 bases between them. CDR3 coding DNA: TGTGCCAGCAGATCAGGGGGCGGGGGGTACTTC. It encodes CASRSGGGGYF.

The chain is built from TRBV9 and TRBJ2-1; 9 bases line up with TRBD2. Trimming removed 3 bases from V and 9 bases from J; junction bases left unmatched: 16. The CDR3 loop spans 17 amino acids. Germline V gene sequence: CDR1 SGDLS, CDR2 YYNGEE. CDR3 nucleotides: TGTGCCAGCAGCGGCCGACGGGGGCTAGCGGGAATGGGTGAGCAGTTCTTC. Protein sequence: CASSGRRGLAGMGEQFF.

The rearrangement links TRBV5-4 to TRBJ2-4; D is ambiguous. The length of the CDR3 is 14 residues. V was cut by 0 bases and J by 1 base, with 5 bases left in between. Germline V gives CDR1 SGHNT, CDR2 YYREEE (reference sequence). The CDR3 DNA follows: TGTGCCAGCAGCTTGGGCAAGGCCAAAAACATTCAGTACTTC. This translates into CASSLGKAKNIQYF. The variable domain in full, with the rest retrieved from reference TRBV5-4 and TRBJ2-4, is ETGVTQSPTHLIKTRGQQVTLRCSSQSGHNTVSWYQQALGQGPQFIFQYYREEENGRGNFPPRFSGLQFPNYSSELNVNALELDDSALYLCASSLGKAKNIQYFGAGTRLSVL.

This clone came up a few times. This rearrangement joins TRBV9 to TRBJ1-1, with 7 bases identical to TRBD1. CDR3 length: 14 residues. Trimming at V came to 0 bases and at J to 5 bases, leaving 4 bases not matched to a gene. Germline V lookup: CDR1 SGDLS, CDR2 YYNGEE. CDR3 protein: CASSVEGRGTEAFF. As DNA, the CDR3 is TGTGCCAGCAGCGTAGAGGGCAGGGGGACTGAAGCTTTCTTT.

The rearrangement links TRBV5-1 to TRBJ1-3; no firm D call. Trimming took off 0 bases at V and 0 bases at J, with 7 bases between the two ends. The CDR3 has 15 amino acids. CDR1 is SGHRS and CDR2 is YFSETQ in the germline V gene. The CDR3 region is CASSLAGSSGNTIYF. In nucleotides, the CDR3 is TGCGCCAGCAGCTTGGCCGGAAGCTCTGGAAACACCATATATTTT.

In regard to this clone: Other DNA sequences in the sample encode the same CDR3. The chain links TRBV11-2 to TRBJ2-1; the match to TRBD2 covers 13 bases. The V gene's germline CDR1 is SGHAT and CDR2 FQNNGV. CDR3 size: 17 residues. The J segment lost 0 bases and the V segment lost 5 bases, leaving 4 bases of the junction unmatched. CDR3 coding DNA: TGTGCCAGCAGCCCCCGGACTAGCGGGAGCTCCTACAATGAGCAGTTCTTC. Residues: CASSPRTSGSSYNEQFF. Looking up the rest from reference TRBV11-2 and TRBJ2-1 gives the full variable domain: EAGVAQSPRYKIIEKRQSVAFWCNPISGHATLYWYQQILGQGPKLLIQFQNNGVVDDSQLPKDRFSAERLKGVDSTLKIQPAKLEDSAVYLCASSPRTSGSSYNEQFFGPGTRLTVL.

The rearrangement links TRBV6-1 to TRBJ1-1, with 7 bases identical to TRBD1. The CDR3 sequence is 15 residues long. After removal of 6 bases from V and 0 bases from J, the junction contained 7 bases not matched to a gene. Germline V gene sequence: CDR1 MNHNS, CDR2 SASEGT. The CDR3 DNA sequence: TGTGCCAGCAGGCGGGGACAGACTATGAACACTGAAGCTTTCTTT. This sequence encodes CASRRGQTMNTEAFF.

The V gene is TRBV7-6, the J gene TRBJ2-1; no clear D gene. V was cut by 0 bases and J by 7 bases, with 13 bases left in between. The CDR3 totals 15 residues. CDR1 and CDR2 from the germline V gene are SGHVS and FNYEAQ. The chain's CDR3 is CASSLAKGFGNEQFF. Here the CDR3 DNA reads TGTGCCAGCAGCTTAGCGAAGGGATTTGGGAATGAGCAGTTCTTC.